This T cell receptor (beta chain) is drawn from a study of response to subunit inactivated influenza vaccine. TCRdb re-derived calls from the RT-PCR reads in MiXCR, one entry per CDR3 protein. The sample has about 170,000 distinct CDR3 sequences; around 12% are singletons. Germline V gene lookup returns CDR1 SGHKS and CDR2 YYEKEE (reference sequence). This CDR3 is built from 16 residues. The germline V and J ends were trimmed by 4 bases and 3 bases, with 19 bases remaining between them. This sample was also put to use in a study of T cells expressing NK-cell markers. This second study says: For TCR beta, cDNA was produced by 5'RACE template switching with UMIs. Source material for TCR beta repertoires consisted of sorted CD3+CD56+NKG2C+, CD3+CD56+NKG2C- and CD3+CD56-NKG2C+ T cells. The authors sequenced eight donors, of whom seven were HCMV-seropositive and one was seronegative.

The TCR sequence derives from a man in his fifties or sixties who received an inactivated influenza vaccine. The chain carries TRBV5-5 and TRBJ2-5, with D perhaps given as TRBD1 or TRBD2 (5 bases each). The specimen was CD8+ T cells sorted from PBMCs, collected 11 to 12 days after vaccination. The CDR3 DNA reads as TGTGCCAGCAGCGCCTTCTCCGGGACCAATAAAGAGACCCAGTACTTC. It translates to CASSAFSGTNKETQYF.